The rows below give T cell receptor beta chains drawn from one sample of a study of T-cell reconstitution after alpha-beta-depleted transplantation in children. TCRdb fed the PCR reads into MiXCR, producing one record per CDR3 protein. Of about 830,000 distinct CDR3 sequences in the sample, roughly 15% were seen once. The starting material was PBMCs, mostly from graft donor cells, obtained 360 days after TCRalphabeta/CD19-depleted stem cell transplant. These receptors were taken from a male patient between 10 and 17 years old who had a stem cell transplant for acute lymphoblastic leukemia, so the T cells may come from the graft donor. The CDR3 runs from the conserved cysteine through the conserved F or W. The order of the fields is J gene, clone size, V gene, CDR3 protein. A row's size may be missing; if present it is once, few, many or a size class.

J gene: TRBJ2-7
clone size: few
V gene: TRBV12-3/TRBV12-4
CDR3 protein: CASAPGGSRRYEQYF

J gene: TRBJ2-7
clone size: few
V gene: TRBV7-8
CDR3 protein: CASSQQQGSYEQYF

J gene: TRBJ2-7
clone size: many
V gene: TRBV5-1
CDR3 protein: CASSPHDFSSSYEQYF

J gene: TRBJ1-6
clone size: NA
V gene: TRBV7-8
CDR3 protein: CASSFQTGANNSPLHF

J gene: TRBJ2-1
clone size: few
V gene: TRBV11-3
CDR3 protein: CASSSMGTEPYNEQFF

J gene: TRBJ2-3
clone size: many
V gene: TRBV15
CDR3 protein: CATSVTVASTDTQYF

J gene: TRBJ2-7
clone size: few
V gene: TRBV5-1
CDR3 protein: CASSLEQLLNEQYF

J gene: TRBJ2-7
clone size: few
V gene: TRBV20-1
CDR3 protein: CSARDDMGSGFEQYF

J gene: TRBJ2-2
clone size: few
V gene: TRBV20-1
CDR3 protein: CSVHPARLAGVTGELFF

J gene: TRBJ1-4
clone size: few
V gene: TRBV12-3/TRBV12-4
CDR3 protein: CASSDFPGPNEKLFF

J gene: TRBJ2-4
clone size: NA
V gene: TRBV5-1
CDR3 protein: CASSLAKFPGVAKNIQYF

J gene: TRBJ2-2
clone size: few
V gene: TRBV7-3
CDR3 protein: CASSFGRGLTGELFF

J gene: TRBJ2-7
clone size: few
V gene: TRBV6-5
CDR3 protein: CASSYSAFGTHSYEQYF

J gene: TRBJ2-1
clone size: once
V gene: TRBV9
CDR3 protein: CASSPRLRTSGSSYNEQFF

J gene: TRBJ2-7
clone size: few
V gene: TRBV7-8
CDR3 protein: CASSQVELTYEQYF

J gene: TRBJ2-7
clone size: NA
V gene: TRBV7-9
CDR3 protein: CASSQHSLAGHEQYF

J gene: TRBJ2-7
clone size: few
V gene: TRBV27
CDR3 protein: CASSRVQEVGEQYF

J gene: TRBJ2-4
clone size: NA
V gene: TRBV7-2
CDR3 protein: CASSLGGQSKNIQYF

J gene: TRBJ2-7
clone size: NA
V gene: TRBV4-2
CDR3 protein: CASSQDGGADIYEQYF

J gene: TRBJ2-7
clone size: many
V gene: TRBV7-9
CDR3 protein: CASSFGAYEQYF

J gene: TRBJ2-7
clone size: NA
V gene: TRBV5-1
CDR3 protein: CASSERPGTSYEQYF

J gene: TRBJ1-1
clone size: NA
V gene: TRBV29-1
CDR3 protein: CSVDGGNTEAFF

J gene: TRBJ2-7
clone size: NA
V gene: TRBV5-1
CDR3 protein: CASSLYYRSSYEQYF

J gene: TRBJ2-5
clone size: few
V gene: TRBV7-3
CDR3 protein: CASSPDRGSTETQYF

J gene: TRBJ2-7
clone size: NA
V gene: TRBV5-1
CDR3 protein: CASSPGMGTANYEQYF